This T cell receptor (beta chain) appears in the sequencing data of a study of blood T cell repertoires in COVID-19. Across the study: The study drew acute and convalescent COVID-19 samples from the United States, Italy and Spain.

CDR3 length: 14 amino acids. V lost 5 bases to trimming and J lost 7 bases; unmatched junction nucleotides: 11. Germline assignment: CDR1 GTSNPN and CDR2 SVGIG (reference sequence). The participants were between about 18 and 90 years old and came from about two dozen US areas. Researchers sorted participants into cohorts using their self-reported clinical history. The method was immunoSEQ multiplex PCR; TCRdb's version includes in-frame clones alone and lacks a portion of them. The sample holds nearly 200,000 clones; around 82% are singletons and the top ten take roughly 7%. The material sequenced was PBMCs or T cells enriched from blood (not recorded which). This clonotype originated in a man between 35 and 55 years old who had recovered from COVID-19. The chain carries TRBV30 and TRBJ2-1; 7 nucleotides agree with TRBD1. CDR3 in amino acids: CAWGAKTGINEQFF. In DNA, the CDR3 is TGTGCCTGGGGCGCTAAGACAGGGATTAATGAGCAGTTCTTC.